Shown below are 25 T cell receptor beta chains from a single sample sequenced in a study of PD-L1 blockade in urothelial cancer (TCRdb year 2017). The time point label, as the study defines it: pretreatment peripheral blood. The library was prepared using the immunoSEQ multiplex PCR assay. As stored in TCRdb, this immuneACCESS dataset retains in-frame rearrangements with V and J assigned. A fraction of the clones does not appear; measured against another copy, unresolved V genes explain less than half of the discrepancy, and the remainder lacks a known reason. A total of over 65,000 clones appear in this sample, 85% to 90% of them only once. The top ten clonotypes cover under 6% of the sample. The material was PBMCs, obtained around atezolizumab (anti-PD-L1) treatment. The receptors come from a man between 65 and 79 years old with urothelial cancer.

The chain combines TRBV27 with TRBJ1-5, with 9 bases identical to TRBD1. CDR1 is MNHEY, CDR2 SMNVEV, per germline (reference sequence). J gave up 3 bases and V 6 bases, and 9 bases lay outside the gene matches. CDR3 size: 16 residues. Written as DNA, the CDR3 is TGTGCCAGCAGGGACAGGGGCTTAATTACCAATCAGCCCCAGCATTTT. Its translation: CASRDRGLITNQPQHF.

The chain uses TRBV11-2 and TRBJ2-1, with a possible D match to TRBD2 (5 bases). Trimming removed 5 bases at V and 2 bases at J, with 13 bases between. Germline V gene data show CDR1 as SGHAT and CDR2 as FQNNGV. This CDR3 contains 15 residues. The DNA of the CDR3 is TGTGCCAGCAGCGGGCTAGCCTCACCCTACAATGAGCAGTTCTTC. It is translated as CASSGLASPYNEQFF.

V gene TRBV5-1 combines with J gene TRBJ1-4; D call uncertain. Trimming stripped 2 bases from V and 8 bases from J, with 13 bases between. CDR3 size: 14 residues. Germline V gene lookup returns CDR1 SGHRS and CDR2 YFSETQ. CDR3 DNA sequence: TGCGCCAGCAGCTTAGAACAGCCAAGGGAAAAACTGTTTTTT. Protein sequence: CASSLEQPREKLFF.

V usage is TRBV4-1 and J usage is TRBJ2-7; D perhaps matches TRBD2 (6 bases). V was trimmed by 6 bases and J by 2 bases, leaving 11 bases between them. In germline, CDR1 is MGHRA, CDR2 YSYEKL. The CDR3 sequence is 13 residues long. CDR3: CASSAGRTYEQYF. The CDR3 DNA reads as TGCGCCAGCAGTGCGGGACGAACCTACGAGCAGTACTTC.

The chain recombines TRBV4-1 with TRBJ2-1; TRBD2 matches 7 bases. The junction had 9 bases not matched to a gene; V was cut back by 3 bases and J by 7 bases. Germline V gene sequence: CDR1 MGHRA, CDR2 YSYEKL. The length of the CDR3 is 15 residues. The CDR3 here is CASSQREGGPNEQFF. The CDR3 coding sequence is TGCGCCAGCAGCCAGAGGGAGGGAGGGCCGAATGAGCAGTTCTTC.

The chain recombines TRBV19 with TRBJ2-1; 16 bases are a match to TRBD2. The J segment lost 3 bases and the V segment lost 0 bases, leaving 8 bases of the junction unmatched. CDR1 is LNHDA, CDR2 SQIVND, per germline (reference sequence). This CDR3 has 20 amino acids. The DNA of the CDR3 is TGTGCCAGTAGTATAGACCAGGGGACTAGCGGGAGGGCCGACTACAATGAGCAGTTCTTC. Protein: CASSIDQGTSGRADYNEQFF. Together with reference TRBV19 and TRBJ2-1, the CDR3 gives the full variable domain: DGGITQSPKYLFRKEGQNVTLSCEQNLNHDAMYWYRQDPGQGLRLIYYSQIVNDFQKGDIAEGYSVSREKKESFPLTVTSAQKNPTAFYLCASSIDQGTSGRADYNEQFFGPGTRLTVL.

The V gene is TRBV18, the J gene TRBJ2-2; D is possibly TRBD1 (5 bases). V shed 3 bases and J shed 0 bases, with 11 bases lying between them. The CDR3 totals 16 residues. CDR1 and CDR2 (germline): KGHSH, LQKENI. The DNA of the CDR3 is TGTGCCAGCTCACCCCGGACATCCGCGAACACCGGGGAGCTGTTTTTT. It yields the protein CASSPRTSANTGELFF.

The J gene is TRBJ2-7, the V gene TRBV4-1; possibly TRBD2 for D (6 bases). Trimming cost V 2 bases and J 4 bases, with 9 bases left between them. The germline V gene encodes CDR1 MGHRA and CDR2 YSYEKL. The CDR3 consists of 13 residues. The CDR3 is CASSQNGGYEQYF. DNA for the CDR3: TGCGCCAGCAGCCAAAACGGGGGTTACGAGCAGTACTTC.

The CDR3 sequence is CASSDWDRDWAFF. Written as DNA, the CDR3 is TGTGCCAGCAGTGACTGGGACAGGGATTGGGCTTTCTTT. The rearrangement uses TRBV6-1 and TRBJ1-1, with TRBD1 matching over 9 bases. With 3 bases clipped from V and 11 bases from J, the junction kept 7 bases outside the gene matches. This CDR3 region has 13 residues. Looked up from germline, CDR1 is MNHNS and CDR2 is SASEGT.

The CDR3 DNA sequence: TGTGCCAGCAGCTCACAGACAGGGACGACAGCTAATGAAAAACTGTTTTTT. This translates into CASSSQTGTTANEKLFF. This chain links TRBV7-9 with TRBJ1-4; 7 nucleotides align to TRBD1. This CDR3 comprises 17 residues. The V and J ends lost 4 bases and 3 bases, in that order; junction bases with no gene match: 11. Germline V gives CDR1 SEHNR, CDR2 FQNEAQ (reference sequence).

V is TRBV5-1 and J is TRBJ2-2; 7 bases line up with TRBD1. This CDR3 comprises 14 residues. Germline V gene sequence: CDR1 SGHRS, CDR2 YFSETQ. The V gene end was trimmed by 4 bases and the J gene end by 3 bases; junction bases not matched to a gene: 3. Here the CDR3 DNA reads TGCGCCAGCAGCGTGGGACAGTACACCGGGGAGCTGTTTTTT. This sequence encodes CASSVGQYTGELFF.

The rearrangement joins TRBV6-1 to TRBJ1-5; D ambiguous. V was pared by 3 bases and J by 5 bases, with 5 bases between. Per germline, CDR1 MNHNS and CDR2 SASEGT. The CDR3 has 12 amino acids. CDR3 in DNA: TGTGCCAGCAGTGACGGTGATCAGCCCCAGCATTTT. Protein sequence: CASSDGDQPQHF.

V is TRBV12-5 and J is TRBJ2-1; 9 nucleotides line up with TRBD1. This CDR3 contains 14 residues. Unmatched junction bases numbered 6, after V lost 7 bases and J lost 5 bases. CDR1 and CDR2 (germline): LGHNT, FRNRAP. CDR3: CASVPGQGNNEQFF. DNA for the CDR3: TGTGCTAGTGTCCCGGGACAGGGTAACAATGAGCAGTTCTTC.

The V and J genes are TRBV5-1 and TRBJ2-3; 12 nucleotides line up with TRBD2. V dropped 4 bases and J dropped 4; count of bases not matched to a gene: 7. The germline gives CDR1 SGHRS, CDR2 YFSETQ. This CDR3 spans 16 amino acids. For the CDR3, the DNA is TGCGCCAGCAGCGGAACGGGACTAGCGGGTTCAGATACGCAGTATTTT. The encoded protein is CASSGTGLAGSDTQYF. The full variable domain, completed using reference TRBV5-1 and TRBJ2-3, is KAGVTQTPRYLIKTRGQQVTLSCSPISGHRSVSWYQQTPGQGLQFLFEYFSETQRNKGNFPGRFSGRQFSNSRSEMNVSTLELGDSALYLCASSGTGLAGSDTQYFGPGTRLTVL.

This chain connects TRBV5-6 to TRBJ1-5; 7 bases are a match to TRBD1. The CDR3 sequence is 13 residues long. Germline CDR1 is SGHDT and CDR2 is YYEEEE. The J segment lost 7 bases and the V segment lost 4 bases, leaving 5 bases of the junction unmatched. The CDR3 DNA sequence: TGTGCCAGCAGCGCAGACAGGGAGCAGCCCCAGCATTTT. Translation: CASSADREQPQHF.

This clone was recorded only once. The CDR3 nucleotides are TGTGCCAGCTCACTGCGGACAGGGAGCTCCTACGAGCAGTACTTC. Protein product: CASSLRTGSSYEQYF. The J gene is TRBJ2-7, the V gene TRBV18; 8 bases are a match to TRBD1. Germline V gives CDR1 KGHSH, CDR2 LQKENI. The CDR3 sequence is 15 residues long. Unmatched junction bases numbered 5, after V lost 4 bases and J lost 0 bases. The full variable domain, rest sourced from reference TRBV18 and TRBJ2-7, is NAGVMQNPRHLVRRRGQEARLRCSPMKGHSHVYWYRQLPEEGLKFMVYLQKENIIDESGMPKERFSAEFPKEGPSILRIQQVVRGDSAAYFCASSLRTGSSYEQYFGPGTRLTVT.

The rearrangement uses TRBV28 and TRBJ2-7; D gene uncertain. This CDR3 is built from 12 residues. Germline V CDR1 and CDR2: MDHEN, SYDVKM. V was trimmed by 2 bases and J by 4 bases, leaving 6 bases between them. CDR3 in amino acids: CASSLTRYEQYF. In nucleotides, the CDR3 is TGTGCCAGCAGTTTAACTCGGTACGAGCAGTACTTC.

This sequence joins TRBV10-3 and TRBJ2-2; 9 bases agree with TRBD1. V shed 8 bases and J 5 bases; nucleotides not matched to a gene: 12. This CDR3 region has 16 residues. Germline CDR1 ENHRY, CDR2 SYGVKD. The DNA of the CDR3 is TGTGCCATCTTGCCCTTAACAGGGGGCATTACCGGGGAGCTGTTTTTT. Amino acids: CAILPLTGGITGELFF.

V gene TRBV5-5 combines with J gene TRBJ1-1; the D is unclear. Deletions cut 2 bases from V and 3 bases from J, with 11 bases between. The CDR3 extends over 14 amino acids. From germline, CDR1 is SGHKS and CDR2 YYEKEE (reference sequence). The CDR3 here is CASSFSNFYTEAFF. The DNA of the CDR3 is TGTGCCAGCAGCTTCTCTAATTTTTACACTGAAGCTTTCTTT.

The chain employs TRBV5-1 and TRBJ2-7; TRBD1 aligns across 8 bases. Trimming took 4 bases from V and 10 from J; bases not matched to a gene: 13. The germline V gene has CDR1 SGHRS and CDR2 YFSETQ. The CDR3 has 14 amino acids. The CDR3 sequence is CASSRTGTGNLQYF. CDR3 sequence (DNA): TGCGCCAGCAGCAGGACAGGGACTGGAAATCTTCAGTACTTC.

The gene calls are TRBV7-9 and TRBJ2-3, with D maybe TRBD2 (6 bases). This CDR3 comprises 15 residues. V shed 0 bases and J shed 2 bases, with 9 bases lying between them. In germline, CDR1 is SEHNR, CDR2 FQNEAQ (reference sequence). CDR3 sequence (DNA): TGTGCCAGCAGCTTAGCCGGCGGGAACACAGATACGCAGTATTTT. Translated: CASSLAGGNTDTQYF.

The chain links TRBV7-9 to TRBJ2-3; D is unclear. V lost 4 bases, J lost 0 bases, and 14 bases lay in between. The CDR3 loop spans 16 amino acids. Germline CDR1 SEHNR, CDR2 FQNEAQ (reference sequence). Here the CDR3 reads CASSYLQRVSTDTQYF. In DNA form, the CDR3 reads TGTGCCAGCAGCTATCTCCAGCGAGTAAGCACAGATACGCAGTATTTT.

A word on this clone: Other nucleotide sequences in the sample specify the same CDR3. The chain uses TRBV27 and TRBJ2-3, with 8 positions matching TRBD1. This CDR3 comprises 15 residues. V shed 3 bases and J 8 bases; nucleotides not matched to a gene: 10. The germline V gene encodes CDR1 MNHEY and CDR2 SMNVEV (reference sequence). The CDR3 here is CASSFRQGALGTQYF. The CDR3 coding sequence is TGTGCCAGCAGTTTCAGGCAGGGGGCTTTAGGTACGCAGTATTTT.

This sequence joins TRBV2 and TRBJ1-1, with D uncertain. CDR1 is SNHLY, CDR2 FYNNEI, per germline. Trimming shortened V by 5 bases and J by 5 bases, and 12 bases separated the two germline ends. The CDR3 length is 13 residues. The CDR3 DNA sequence: TGTGCCAGCAGTTACTTGTTCCGGACTGAAGCTTTCTTT. Its translation: CASSYLFRTEAFF.

This chain connects TRBV18 to TRBJ2-4; 12 positions agree with TRBD2. Germline V CDR1 and CDR2: KGHSH, LQKENI. V shed 3 bases, J shed 3 bases, and the junction held 12 bases outside the gene matches. There are 19 residues in the CDR3. In DNA, the CDR3 is TGTGCCAGCTCACCCCCACTAGCGGGAGGACTAGCTGGCAAAAACATTCAGTACTTC. It codes for CASSPPLAGGLAGKNIQYF.